This record looks at one T cell receptor beta chain sequence and its context. Its matching antigen is unknown. These data belong to a study of post-analysis software for immune sequencing data. Study-wide background: Clinical courses comprised relapsing-remitting, secondary progressive and progressive-relapsing multiple sclerosis.

Findings and caveats of the study: Strong same-batch co-clustering of samples appeared with F measure clustering. Versus controls, multiple sclerosis patients showed significantly lower diversity (normalized Chao1).

Unique-molecular-identifier-tagged TCR beta cDNA libraries were used. It was from roughly 1 to 10 million T cells that some 470,000 cDNA molecules came. TCRdb passed the PCR reads through MiXCR, listing each CDR3 protein once. The sample holds hundreds of thousands of distinct CDR3 sequences, 36% seen once. The sequenced sample consisted of blood. This TCR came from a girl between 10 and 17 years old with multiple sclerosis.

The CDR3 protein is CASSWEEIGELFF. The CDR3 DNA reads TGCGCCAGCAGCTGGGAGGAAATCGGGGAGCTGTTTTTT. This chain uses TRBV5-1 with TRBJ2-2; maybe TRBD2 (6 bases). CDR1 is SGHRS and CDR2 is YFSETQ in the germline V gene. The ends were cut back, 3 bases at V and 7 bases at J, with 10 bases in the middle. The CDR3 totals 13 residues.